The rows below give T cell receptor beta chains drawn from one sample of a study of T cell responses to AZD1222 COVID-19 vaccine. Some clones are missing from TCRdb's copy, which holds only in-frame ones; the method was immunoSEQ multiplex PCR. The top ten clones hold about 14% of a sample with about 94,000 clones, more than 70% of them seen once. The starting material was peripheral blood, obtained on day 0 of AZD1222 vaccination. These receptors came from an adult in good health. The CDR3 runs from the conserved cysteine through the conserved F or W. D genes are given only for firm matches. Size is stated for part of the rows, as once, few or many counts, or as a class when the clone is expanded.

V gene: TRBV12-3/TRBV12-4; J gene: TRBJ1-2; clone size: NA; D gene: NA; CDR3 protein: CASSFPRGHGYTF; CDR3 DNA: TGTGCCAGCAGTTTCCCCCGGGGGCATGGCTACACCTTC
V gene: TRBV5-1; J gene: TRBJ2-6; clone size: NA; D gene: NA; CDR3 protein: CASSLDRLGVLVSGANVLTF; CDR3 DNA: TGCGCCAGCAGCTTGGACAGACTAGGGGTCTTAGTCTCTGGGGCCAACGTCCTGACTTTC
V gene: TRBV6-2/TRBV6-3; J gene: TRBJ1-5; clone size: NA; D gene: NA; CDR3 protein: CASSYSSISNQPQHF; CDR3 DNA: TGTGCCAGCAGTTACTCGAGCATTAGCAATCAGCCCCAGCATTTT
V gene: TRBV15; J gene: TRBJ2-1; clone size: NA; D gene: TRBD2; CDR3 protein: CATSRDGLAGGPGNEQFF; CDR3 DNA: TGTGCCACCAGCAGAGACGGACTAGCGGGGGGGCCCGGGAATGAGCAGTTCTTC
V gene: TRBV6-1; J gene: TRBJ2-7; clone size: NA; D gene: NA; CDR3 protein: CASSEMDEQYF; CDR3 DNA: TGTGCCAGCAGTGAAATGGACGAGCAGTACTTC
V gene: TRBV30; J gene: TRBJ1-1; clone size: once; D gene: NA; CDR3 protein: CAWSGIEAFF; CDR3 DNA: TGTGCCTGGAGTGGGATTGAAGCTTTCTTT
V gene: TRBV27; J gene: TRBJ2-2; clone size: NA; D gene: NA; CDR3 protein: CASSSGLTGELFF; CDR3 DNA: TGTGCCAGCAGTTCAGGGCTCACCGGGGAGCTGTTTTTT
V gene: TRBV7-2; J gene: TRBJ2-5; clone size: NA; D gene: TRBD2; CDR3 protein: CASSPRGGPETQYF; CDR3 DNA: TGTGCCAGCAGCCCACGGGGGGGCCCCGAGACCCAGTACTTC
V gene: TRBV7-2; J gene: TRBJ2-7; clone size: NA; D gene: TRBD2; CDR3 protein: CASSREGTKSYEQYF; CDR3 DNA: TGTGCCAGCAGCAGGGAGGGGACCAAATCCTACGAGCAGTACTTC
V gene: TRBV5-5; J gene: TRBJ2-5; clone size: NA; D gene: NA; CDR3 protein: CASSTGTREGTQYF; CDR3 DNA: TGTGCCAGCAGCACTGGGACAAGGGAAGGGACCCAGTACTTC
V gene: TRBV30; J gene: TRBJ1-5; clone size: NA; D gene: NA; CDR3 protein: CAWSLGNQPQHF; CDR3 DNA: TGTGCCTGGAGTCTCGGGAATCAGCCCCAGCATTTT
V gene: TRBV6-5; J gene: TRBJ1-2; clone size: NA; D gene: NA; CDR3 protein: CASSRTRLDYGYTF; CDR3 DNA: TGTGCCAGCAGTCGGACACGGCTAGACTATGGCTACACCTTC
V gene: TRBV2; J gene: TRBJ1-4; clone size: NA; D gene: TRBD1; CDR3 protein: CASIRDRGPTNEKLFF; CDR3 DNA: TGTGCCAGCATAAGGGACAGGGGGCCGACTAATGAAAAACTGTTTTTT
V gene: TRBV5-1; J gene: TRBJ1-2; clone size: NA; D gene: NA; CDR3 protein: CASSTSGRYYGYTF; CDR3 DNA: TGCGCCAGCAGCACTTCCGGAAGGTATTATGGCTACACCTTC
V gene: TRBV28; J gene: TRBJ1-1; clone size: few; D gene: TRBD1; CDR3 protein: CASRPGQGNTEAFF; CDR3 DNA: TGTGCCAGCAGACCCGGACAGGGTAACACTGAAGCTTTCTTT
V gene: TRBV6-5; J gene: TRBJ1-2; clone size: NA; D gene: TRBD1; CDR3 protein: CASSYRTGAYGYTF; CDR3 DNA: TGTGCCAGCAGTTACCGGACAGGGGCTTATGGCTACACCTTC
V gene: TRBV30; J gene: TRBJ1-5; clone size: NA; D gene: NA; CDR3 protein: CAWSVTLSNQPQHF; CDR3 DNA: TGTGCCTGGAGTGTAACCCTTAGCAATCAGCCCCAGCATTTT
V gene: TRBV5-1; J gene: TRBJ1-2; clone size: NA; D gene: NA; CDR3 protein: CASSLSRQANYGYTF; CDR3 DNA: TGCGCCAGCAGCCTATCCCGACAGGCTAACTATGGCTACACCTTC
V gene: TRBV3-1/TRBV3-2; J gene: TRBJ2-5; clone size: NA; D gene: TRBD2; CDR3 protein: CASSQSPGGASETQYF; CDR3 DNA: TGTGCCAGCAGCCAATCGCCCGGGGGGGCATCGGAGACCCAGTACTTC
V gene: TRBV18; J gene: TRBJ2-6; clone size: NA; D gene: NA; CDR3 protein: CASSPRQSSIGANVLTF; CDR3 DNA: TGTGCCAGCTCACCAAGGCAGAGCTCTATTGGGGCCAACGTCCTGACTTTC
V gene: TRBV18; J gene: TRBJ1-3; clone size: NA; D gene: NA; CDR3 protein: CASSSGGASSGNTIYF; CDR3 DNA: TGTGCCAGCTCCTCTGGAGGGGCAAGTTCTGGAAACACCATATATTTT
V gene: TRBV30; J gene: TRBJ1-1; clone size: NA; D gene: NA; CDR3 protein: CAWRTDSLNTEAFF; CDR3 DNA: TGTGCCTGGAGGACCGACAGCTTGAACACTGAAGCTTTCTTT